The sample holds one count of the clone carrying this T cell receptor beta chain. This sample stems from a study of blood T cell repertoires in COVID-19. In the study overall: Sites across the United States, Italy and Spain contributed samples from acute and convalescent COVID-19.

Per the original data handling: Cell counts per sample came from amplifying reference gene primers. TCRdb's table, derived via immunoSEQ multiplex PCR, lists solely in-frame clones and lacks some. The V and J calls and clone size come from that table; D and trimming were worked out from the DNA. The sample holds about 310,000 clones, roughly 90% seen once. Germline CDR1 reads SGHNT; CDR2 reads YYREEE (reference sequence). This CDR3 comprises 17 residues. Trimming shortened V by 0 bases and J by 4 bases, and 19 bases separated the two germline ends. Participant ages covered roughly 18 to 89 years across some 25 US areas. Symptom resolution, clearance, or two negative PCRs marked the recovered donors of Cohort 3.

The sequenced material came from PBMCs or T cells enriched from blood (not recorded which). This sequence joins TRBV5-4 and TRBJ1-2; D ambiguous. The source is a woman aged 25 to 39 who had recovered from COVID-19. CDR3 sequence reads: CASSLAWAPPQSYGYTF. For the CDR3, the DNA is TGTGCCAGCAGCTTGGCGTGGGCCCCGCCACAATCCTATGGCTACACCTTC.